This T cell receptor beta chain was recovered during a study of blood T cell repertoires in COVID-19. The wider study: From the United States, Italy and Spain came samples of acute and convalescent COVID-19.

Assay used: immunoSEQ multiplex PCR; TCRdb lists only in-frame clones, some missing. The sample consists of fewer than 400,000 clones, roughly 86% of them appearing once. Sequencing input: PBMCs or T cells enriched from blood (not recorded which). The sequence was obtained from a woman aged 25-40 years who had recovered from COVID-19.

CDR3 sequence reads: CASSHRTDTQYF. CDR3 coding DNA: TGTGCCAGCAGCCATCGCACAGATACGCAGTATTTT. V usage is TRBV12-3 or TRBV12-4 and J usage is TRBJ2-3; D not resolved. The CDR3 extends over 12 amino acids. Trimming cost V 6 bases and J 1 base, with 5 bases left between them.